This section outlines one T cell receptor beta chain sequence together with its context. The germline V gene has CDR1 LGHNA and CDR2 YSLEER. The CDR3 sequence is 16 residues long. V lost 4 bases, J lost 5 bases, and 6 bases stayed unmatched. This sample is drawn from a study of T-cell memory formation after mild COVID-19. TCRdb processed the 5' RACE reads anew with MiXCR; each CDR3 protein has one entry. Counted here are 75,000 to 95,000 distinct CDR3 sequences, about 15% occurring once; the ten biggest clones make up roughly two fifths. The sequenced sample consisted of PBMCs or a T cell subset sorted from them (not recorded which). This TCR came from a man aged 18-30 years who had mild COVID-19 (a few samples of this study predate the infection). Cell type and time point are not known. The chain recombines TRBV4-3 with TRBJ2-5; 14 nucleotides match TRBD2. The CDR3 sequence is CASSPGLAGARETQYF. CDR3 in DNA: TGCGCCAGCAGCCCGGGACTAGCGGGAGCCCGGGAGACCCAGTACTTC.